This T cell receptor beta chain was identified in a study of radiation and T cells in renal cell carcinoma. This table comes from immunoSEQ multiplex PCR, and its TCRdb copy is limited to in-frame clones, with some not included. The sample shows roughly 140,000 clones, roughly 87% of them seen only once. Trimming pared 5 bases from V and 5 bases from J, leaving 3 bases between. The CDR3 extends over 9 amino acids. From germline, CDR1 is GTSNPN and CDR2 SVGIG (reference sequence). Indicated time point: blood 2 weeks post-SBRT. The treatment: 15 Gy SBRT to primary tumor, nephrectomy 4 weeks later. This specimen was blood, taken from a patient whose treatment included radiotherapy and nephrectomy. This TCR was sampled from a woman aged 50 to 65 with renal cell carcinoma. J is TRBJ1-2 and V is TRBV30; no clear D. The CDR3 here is CAWGYGYTF. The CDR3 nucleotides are TGTGCCTGGGGTTATGGCTACACCTTC.